A single T cell receptor beta chain is shown here with its context. This clonotype was seen ten or more times. This receptor's antigen is unknown. Per-nucleotide qualities are absent, and no much larger clonotype sits a single base away. These data belong to a study of kidney transplant recipient with SARS-CoV-2 infection (dated by TCRdb to the early 2020s). TCRdb names Illumina MiSeq as the instrument used. Profiling of the peripheral T cell repertoire targeted human TCRbeta genes. The paper's data handling went like this. Beta-binomial modelling was applied to test for differential clonotype abundance so that variability over time was accounted for. Clonotypes that had expanded were screened against the ImmuneCODE reference database of SARS-CoV-2-associated TCRs and mapped onto regions of the viral genome. Additional analyses of the repertoire looked at TRBV gene usage, CDR3 length, CDR3 amino acid overlap between time points, clonotype abundance distributions and Jaccard similarity. The public reads were reprocessed in TCRdb via fastp at Q25 and MiXCR, keeping in-frame beta chains. Every distinct CDR3 protein forms one entry, paired with its most common genes and DNA. The V and J calls shown here were made by TCRdb, not taken from the authors' results. This sample has approximately 240,000 distinct CDR3 sequences in its table, and around 30% of those were observed once. Of the sample, roughly 7% falls within the top ten clones.

The time point label on this specimen signifies: pre-pandemic baseline sample and day 111 after first positive SARS-CoV-2 test. Inclusive of the bounding cysteine and phenylalanine, the CDR3 is 15 residues long. Left in the record is the CDR3 DNA by itself, 45 bases read in frame from the first base. In the germline V gene (reference sequence), CDR1 corresponds to LNHNV and CDR2 to YYDKDF. V is pruned by 0 bases and J by 3 bases, leaving 2 bases of the junction without a gene match. The TCR comes from a male patient aged 25 to 39 who had COVID-19 and was a kidney transplant recipient. Following transplantation, T cells from the graft donor may be among those present. Sequenced here: a blood sample, sampled at baseline and on day 111 from a kidney transplant recipient. This sequence uses TRBV15 and TRBJ2-1; a stretch of 7 junction bases matches TRBD2. The CDR3 protein sequence reads: CATSRERESYNEQFF. DNA sequence: TGTGCCACCAGCAGAGAGCGGGAGAGCTACAATGAGCAGTTCTTC.